The T cell receptor beta chain described here comes from a study of T-cell reconstitution after alpha-beta-depleted transplantation in children. Unique molecular identifiers were incorporated into the prepared TCRbeta library. TCRdb redid the calling of the PCR reads with MiXCR, one entry per CDR3 protein. Found here are hundreds of thousands of distinct CDR3 sequences, 10% to 15% of them singletons; the top ten hold roughly 2.3%. Study outcomes and limitations: Hyperexpanded clones declined; after one year, newly produced T cells mostly supplied diversity. Elevated TCRbeta diversity at day 60 was traced, in some patients, to surviving recipient T cells and thymic progenitors.

In this sample, this clonotype turned up many times. No antigen is known for it. V gave up 8 bases and J gave up 1 base, with 11 bases separating them. This CDR3 contains 13 residues. Germline CDR1 reads MNHEY; CDR2 reads SVGAGI. The sequence was collected from a male patient under 18 who had a stem cell transplant for acute myeloid leukemia, so the T cells may come from the graft donor. Sequences were derived from PBMCs, mostly from graft donor cells, sampled 360 days after TCRalphabeta/CD19-depleted stem cell transplant. The gene calls are TRBV6-5 and TRBJ1-1; D may be TRBD1 (5 bases). The CDR3 bases are TGTGCCAGCCTTTGGACACAGAACACTGAAGCTTTCTTT. Its protein is CASLWTQNTEAFF.